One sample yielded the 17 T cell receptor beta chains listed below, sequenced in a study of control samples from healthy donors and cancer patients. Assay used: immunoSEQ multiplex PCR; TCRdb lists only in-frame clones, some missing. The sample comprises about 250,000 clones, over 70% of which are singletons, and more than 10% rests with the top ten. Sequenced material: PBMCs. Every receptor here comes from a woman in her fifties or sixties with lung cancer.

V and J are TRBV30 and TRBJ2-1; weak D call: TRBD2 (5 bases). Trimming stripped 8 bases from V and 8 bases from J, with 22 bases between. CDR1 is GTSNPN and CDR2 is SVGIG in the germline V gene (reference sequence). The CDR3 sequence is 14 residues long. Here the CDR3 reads CALESPEGYDEQFF. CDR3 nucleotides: TGTGCCCTGGAATCTCCAGAGGGTTACGATGAGCAGTTCTTC.

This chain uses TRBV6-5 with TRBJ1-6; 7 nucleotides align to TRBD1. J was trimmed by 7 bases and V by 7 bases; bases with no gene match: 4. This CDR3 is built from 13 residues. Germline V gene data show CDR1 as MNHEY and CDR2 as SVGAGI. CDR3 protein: CASTLTGNSPLHF. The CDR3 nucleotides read TGTGCCAGCACCCTGACAGGGAATTCACCCCTCCACTTT.

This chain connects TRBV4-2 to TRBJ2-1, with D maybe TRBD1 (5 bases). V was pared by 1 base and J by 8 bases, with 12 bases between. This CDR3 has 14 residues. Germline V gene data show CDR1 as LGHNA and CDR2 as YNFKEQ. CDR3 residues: CASSQGGLSHEQFF. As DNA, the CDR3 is TGTGCCAGCAGCCAAGGGGGCCTTTCCCATGAGCAGTTCTTC.

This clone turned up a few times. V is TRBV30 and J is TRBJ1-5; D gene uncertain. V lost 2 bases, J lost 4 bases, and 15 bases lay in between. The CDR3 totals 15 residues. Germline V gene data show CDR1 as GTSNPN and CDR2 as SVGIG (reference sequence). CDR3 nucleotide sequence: TGTGCCTGGAGTCCCTTAGGTGAAGGGAATCAGCCCCAGCATTTT. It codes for CAWSPLGEGNQPQHF.

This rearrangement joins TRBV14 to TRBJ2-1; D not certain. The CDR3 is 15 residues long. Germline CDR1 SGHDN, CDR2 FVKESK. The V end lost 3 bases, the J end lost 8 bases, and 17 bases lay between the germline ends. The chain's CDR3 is CASSHSKWELDEQFF. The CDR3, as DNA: TGTGCCAGCAGCCATTCTAAATGGGAATTGGATGAGCAGTTCTTC.

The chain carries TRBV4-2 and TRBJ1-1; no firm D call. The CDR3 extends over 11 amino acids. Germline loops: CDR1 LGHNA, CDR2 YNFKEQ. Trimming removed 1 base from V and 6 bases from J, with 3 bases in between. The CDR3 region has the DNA TGTGCCAGCAGCCAAGGTTCTGAAGCTTTCTTT. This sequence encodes CASSQGSEAFF.

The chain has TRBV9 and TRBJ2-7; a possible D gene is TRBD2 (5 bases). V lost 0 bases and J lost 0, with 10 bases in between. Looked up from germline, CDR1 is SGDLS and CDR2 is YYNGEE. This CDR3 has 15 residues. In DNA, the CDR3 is TGTGCCAGCAGCGTAGACGTCGGGGACTCCTACGAGCAGTACTTC. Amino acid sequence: CASSVDVGDSYEQYF.

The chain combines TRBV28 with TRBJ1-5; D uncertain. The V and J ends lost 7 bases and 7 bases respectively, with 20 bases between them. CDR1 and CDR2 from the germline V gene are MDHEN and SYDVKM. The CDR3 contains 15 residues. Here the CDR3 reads CASIEGITQPQPQHF. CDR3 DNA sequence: TGTGCCAGCATTGAGGGTATAACCCAACCCCAGCCCCAGCATTTT.

CDR3: CAWTLGRANLADTQYF. The CDR3 DNA is TGTGCCTGGACCCTCGGGAGGGCCAATCTAGCAGATACGCAGTATTTT. The V gene is TRBV30, the J gene TRBJ2-3; 8 positions agree with TRBD2. V was clipped by 4 bases and J by 4 bases; unmatched bases: 13. The CDR3 consists of 16 residues. The germline V gene encodes CDR1 GTSNPN and CDR2 SVGIG (reference sequence).

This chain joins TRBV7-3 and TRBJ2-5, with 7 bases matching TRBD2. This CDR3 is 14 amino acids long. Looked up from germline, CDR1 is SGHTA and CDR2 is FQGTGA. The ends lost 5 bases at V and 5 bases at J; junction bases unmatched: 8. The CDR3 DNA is TGTGCCAGCAGCCCGGGGCAGGGAGGGGAGACCCAGTACTTC. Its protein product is CASSPGQGGETQYF.

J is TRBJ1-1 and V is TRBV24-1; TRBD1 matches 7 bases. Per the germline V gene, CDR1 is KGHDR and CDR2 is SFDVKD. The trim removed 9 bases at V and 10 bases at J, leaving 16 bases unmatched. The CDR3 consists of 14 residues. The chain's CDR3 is CATPIALRGPIAFF. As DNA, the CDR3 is TGTGCCACCCCTATCGCGTTGAGGGGGCCGATAGCTTTCTTT.

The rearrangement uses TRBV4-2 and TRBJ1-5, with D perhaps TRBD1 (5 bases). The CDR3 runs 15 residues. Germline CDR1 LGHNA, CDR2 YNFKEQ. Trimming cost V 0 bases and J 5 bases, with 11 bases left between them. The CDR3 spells CASSQDRQGHQPQHF. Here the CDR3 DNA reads TGTGCCAGCAGCCAAGATCGTCAGGGCCATCAGCCCCAGCATTTT.

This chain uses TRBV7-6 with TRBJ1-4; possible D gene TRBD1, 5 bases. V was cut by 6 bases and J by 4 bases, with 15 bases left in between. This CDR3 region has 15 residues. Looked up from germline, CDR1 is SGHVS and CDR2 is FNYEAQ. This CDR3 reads CASRPNRWYNEKLFF. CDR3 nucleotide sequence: TGTGCCAGCAGGCCGAACAGGTGGTATAATGAAAAACTGTTTTTT.

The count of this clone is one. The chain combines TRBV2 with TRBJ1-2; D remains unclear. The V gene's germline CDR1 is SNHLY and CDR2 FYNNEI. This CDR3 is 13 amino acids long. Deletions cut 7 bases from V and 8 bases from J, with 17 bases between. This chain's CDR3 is CASTLDPGTGYTF. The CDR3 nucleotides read TGTGCCAGCACCCTGGACCCCGGAACGGGCTACACCTTC. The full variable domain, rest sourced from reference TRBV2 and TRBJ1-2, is EPEVTQTPSHQVTQMGQEVILRCVPISNHLYFYWYRQILGQKVEFLVSFYNNEISEKSEIFDDQFSVERPDGSNFTLKIRSTKLEDSAMYFCASTLDPGTGYTFGSGTRLTVV.

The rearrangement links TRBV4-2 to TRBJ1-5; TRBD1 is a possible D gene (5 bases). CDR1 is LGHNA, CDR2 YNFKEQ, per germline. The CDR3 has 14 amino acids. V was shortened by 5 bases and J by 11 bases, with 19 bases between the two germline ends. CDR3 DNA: TGTGCCAGCAGCTACCAGGCCGGGACTGAGGCCCAGCATTTT. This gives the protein CASSYQAGTEAQHF.

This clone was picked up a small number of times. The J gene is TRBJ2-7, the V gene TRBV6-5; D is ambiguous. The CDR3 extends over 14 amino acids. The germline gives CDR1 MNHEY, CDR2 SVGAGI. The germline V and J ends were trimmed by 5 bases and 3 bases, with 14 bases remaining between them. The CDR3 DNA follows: TGTGCCAGCAGTCCGTCGTCCGACATCTACGAGCAGTACTTC. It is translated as CASSPSSDIYEQYF.

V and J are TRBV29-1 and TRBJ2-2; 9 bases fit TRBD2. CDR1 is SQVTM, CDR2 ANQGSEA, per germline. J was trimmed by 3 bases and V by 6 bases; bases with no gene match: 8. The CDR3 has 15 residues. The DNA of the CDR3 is TGCAGCGTGACTCTAGCGGGGCTTTACACCGGGGAGCTGTTTTTT. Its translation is CSVTLAGLYTGELFF.